The rows below give T cell receptor beta chains drawn from one sample of a study of cytomegalovirus exposure and HLA in healthy donors. This table comes from immunoSEQ multiplex PCR, and its TCRdb copy is limited to in-frame clones, with some not included. The sample includes approximately 85,000 clones, 72% of them seen just once. The sequenced sample was PBMCs. These receptors were collected from a middle-aged woman in good health and CMV-seropositive. Each CDR3 is given with its conserved first and last residue. D genes are given only for firm matches. Part of the rows lack a size; the others show once, few, many or a class for expanded clones.

v_call: TRBV14
j_call: TRBJ2-5
d_call: TRBD2
clone_size: -
cdr3_aa: CASSHRTSGRGSETQYF
cdr3_nt: TGTGCCAGCAGCCACAGGACTAGCGGGAGAGGCTCAGAGACCCAGTACTTC

v_call: TRBV29-1
j_call: TRBJ2-3
d_call: -
clone_size: -
cdr3_aa: CSVDGVRSNSRGITDTQYF
cdr3_nt: TGCAGCGTTGATGGCGTCCGGTCCAATTCAAGAGGAATCACAGATACGCAGTATTTT

v_call: TRBV19
j_call: TRBJ1-1
d_call: -
clone_size: -
cdr3_aa: CASNTGRAEAFF
cdr3_nt: TGTGCCAGTAACACAGGGCGGGCTGAAGCTTTCTTT

v_call: TRBV7-9
j_call: TRBJ2-6
d_call: -
clone_size: -
cdr3_aa: CASSKSVSGANVLTF
cdr3_nt: TGTGCCAGCAGCAAAAGCGTCTCTGGGGCCAACGTCCTGACTTTC

v_call: TRBV29-1
j_call: TRBJ2-1
d_call: TRBD1
clone_size: -
cdr3_aa: CSVEVEGAGQATNEQFF
cdr3_nt: TGCAGCGTTGAAGTCGAAGGGGCGGGACAGGCAACCAATGAGCAGTTCTTC

v_call: TRBV19
j_call: TRBJ1-2
d_call: -
clone_size: -
cdr3_aa: CASSIVPGISGYTF
cdr3_nt: TGTGCCAGTAGTATAGTCCCAGGGATCTCCGGCTACACCTTC

v_call: TRBV30
j_call: TRBJ2-1
d_call: TRBD1
clone_size: -
cdr3_aa: CAWSGTGYEQFF
cdr3_nt: TGTGCCTGGAGTGGGACAGGGTATGAGCAGTTCTTC

v_call: TRBV9
j_call: TRBJ2-7
d_call: -
clone_size: -
cdr3_aa: CASSPRQDSYEQYF
cdr3_nt: TGTGCCAGCAGCCCCCGACAGGATTCCTACGAGCAGTACTTC

v_call: TRBV14
j_call: TRBJ1-1
d_call: TRBD1
clone_size: -
cdr3_aa: CASSQVLTGDRAFF
cdr3_nt: TGTGCCAGCAGCCAAGTTTTGACAGGGGATCGAGCTTTCTTT

v_call: TRBV11-1
j_call: TRBJ2-5
d_call: TRBD1
clone_size: few
cdr3_aa: CASSQTGGRGETQYF
cdr3_nt: TGTGCCAGCAGCCAAACAGGGGGCCGAGGGGAGACCCAGTACTTC

v_call: TRBV14
j_call: TRBJ2-7
d_call: -
clone_size: -
cdr3_aa: CASSQYRGGEQYF
cdr3_nt: TGTGCCAGCAGCCAATATAGGGGGGGCGAGCAGTACTTC

v_call: TRBV30
j_call: TRBJ1-5
d_call: -
clone_size: -
cdr3_aa: CAWSTAGTTNQPQHF
cdr3_nt: TGTGCCTGGAGTACCGCCGGGACAACAAATCAGCCCCAGCATTTT

v_call: TRBV7-9
j_call: TRBJ1-2
d_call: -
clone_size: -
cdr3_aa: CASSSGQFQGYTF
cdr3_nt: TGTGCCAGCAGCTCTGGACAGTTCCAGGGCTACACCTTC

v_call: TRBV5-1
j_call: TRBJ2-5
d_call: -
clone_size: -
cdr3_aa: CASSLALGGETQYF
cdr3_nt: TGCGCCAGCAGCTTGGCGCTGGGGGGAGAGACCCAGTACTTC

v_call: TRBV29-1
j_call: TRBJ2-1
d_call: TRBD2
clone_size: -
cdr3_aa: CSVAAGATGLAGYNEQFF
cdr3_nt: TGCAGCGTTGCGGCAGGGGCCACGGGGCTAGCGGGATACAATGAGCAGTTCTTC

v_call: TRBV30
j_call: TRBJ1-5
d_call: -
clone_size: -
cdr3_aa: CAWSAPAGGDNQPQHF
cdr3_nt: TGTGCCTGGAGTGCCCCCGCTGGCGGAGACAATCAGCCCCAGCATTTT

v_call: TRBV2
j_call: TRBJ1-3
d_call: TRBD1
clone_size: -
cdr3_aa: CASSVGTGGNTIYF
cdr3_nt: TGTGCCAGCAGTGTAGGGACAGGCGGAAACACCATATATTTT

v_call: TRBV15
j_call: TRBJ1-4
d_call: -
clone_size: -
cdr3_aa: CATSTFNEKLFF
cdr3_nt: TGTGCCACCAGCACCTTTAATGAAAAACTGTTTTTT

v_call: TRBV28
j_call: TRBJ1-6
d_call: TRBD1
clone_size: -
cdr3_aa: CASRTRQGSGSPLHF
cdr3_nt: TGTGCCAGCAGGACCAGACAGGGGAGCGGGTCACCCCTCCACTTT

v_call: TRBV6-4
j_call: TRBJ2-6
d_call: TRBD1
clone_size: -
cdr3_aa: CASSDSRGPGANVLTF
cdr3_nt: TGTGCCAGCAGTGACAGCAGGGGGCCTGGGGCCAACGTCCTGACTTTC

v_call: TRBV6-5
j_call: TRBJ1-1
d_call: -
clone_size: -
cdr3_aa: CASSYSLSGNTEAFF
cdr3_nt: TGTGCCAGCAGTTACTCCCTCTCGGGGAACACTGAAGCTTTCTTT

v_call: TRBV29-1
j_call: TRBJ2-7
d_call: -
clone_size: -
cdr3_aa: CSVDDSKTYEQYF
cdr3_nt: TGCAGCGTTGATGACAGCAAAACTTACGAGCAGTACTTC

v_call: TRBV28
j_call: TRBJ1-1
d_call: -
clone_size: -
cdr3_aa: CASSPYPTEAFF
cdr3_nt: TGTGCCAGCAGTCCCTACCCTACTGAAGCTTTCTTT

v_call: TRBV5-6
j_call: TRBJ1-2
d_call: TRBD1
clone_size: few
cdr3_aa: CASSQSRQGDGYTF
cdr3_nt: TGTGCCAGCAGCCAATCCCGACAGGGGGATGGCTACACCTTC

v_call: TRBV11-2
j_call: TRBJ2-7
d_call: TRBD2
clone_size: -
cdr3_aa: CASSALAGGSHEQYF
cdr3_nt: TGTGCCAGCAGCGCATTAGCGGGAGGATCCCACGAGCAGTACTTC

v_call: TRBV7-2
j_call: TRBJ1-1
d_call: -
clone_size: -
cdr3_aa: CASKTGTEAFF
cdr3_nt: TGTGCCAGCAAGACTGGCACTGAAGCTTTCTTT

v_call: TRBV29-1
j_call: TRBJ2-7
d_call: TRBD1
clone_size: -
cdr3_aa: CSVDGITRGQGDYEQYF
cdr3_nt: TGCAGCGTGGATGGGATCACCCGGGGACAGGGGGACTACGAGCAGTACTTC

v_call: TRBV6-5
j_call: TRBJ1-2
d_call: TRBD1
clone_size: -
cdr3_aa: CASSPTGRGYTF
cdr3_nt: TGTGCCAGCAGTCCGACAGGGAGGGGCTACACCTTC

v_call: TRBV6-6
j_call: TRBJ1-1
d_call: TRBD1
clone_size: few
cdr3_aa: CASTRGGTESFF
cdr3_nt: TGTGCCAGCACCCGGGGGGGGACAGAGTCTTTCTTT

v_call: TRBV28
j_call: TRBJ2-1
d_call: TRBD1
clone_size: -
cdr3_aa: CASSSGTGNPNEQFF
cdr3_nt: TGTGCCAGCAGTTCCGGGACAGGAAACCCCAATGAGCAGTTCTTC

v_call: TRBV15
j_call: TRBJ2-3
d_call: TRBD2
clone_size: -
cdr3_aa: CATSKVSGEADTQYF
cdr3_nt: TGTGCCACCAGCAAAGTTAGCGGGGAAGCAGATACGCAGTATTTT

v_call: TRBV30
j_call: TRBJ1-6
d_call: TRBD1
clone_size: -
cdr3_aa: CAWTPTGGAGSPLHF
cdr3_nt: TGTGCCTGGACCCCTACAGGGGGCGCAGGGTCACCCCTCCACTTT